These 18 T cell receptor beta chains were all obtained from the same sample, sequenced in a study of blood T cell repertoires in COVID-19. The protocol was immunoSEQ multiplex PCR, while the TCRdb copy is restricted to in-frame clones and leaves out a portion. Counted here are some 210,000 clones, 70% to 90% occurring once; the ten biggest clones make up roughly 5.3%. Sequences were obtained from peripheral blood. These receptors were collected from a woman in her seventies with active or convalescent COVID-19.

The chain is built from TRBV19 and TRBJ2-5; 8 bases align to TRBD2. The J segment lost 4 bases and the V segment lost 6 bases, leaving 4 bases of the junction unmatched. This CDR3 is built from 13 residues. Germline CDR1 and CDR2: LNHDA and SQIVND (reference sequence). CDR3 sequence reads: CASSGRARETQYF. For the CDR3, the DNA is TGTGCCAGTAGCGGGAGGGCCAGAGAGACCCAGTACTTC. The complete variable domain, with remaining parts taken from reference TRBV19 and TRBJ2-5, reads DGGITQSPKYLFRKEGQNVTLSCEQNLNHDAMYWYRQDPGQGLRLIYYSQIVNDFQKGDIAEGYSVSREKKESFPLTVTSAQKNPTAFYLCASSGRARETQYFGPGTRLLVL.

This chain joins TRBV6-5 and TRBJ2-7; maybe TRBD2 (6 bases). Germline CDR1 MNHEY, CDR2 SVGAGI. The CDR3 spans 13 residues. The V end was cut by 7 bases, the J end by 6 bases, with 16 bases between. This CDR3 reads CASKATSLSEQYF. Written as DNA, the CDR3 is TGTGCCAGCAAGGCGACTAGTCTATCCGAGCAGTACTTC.

J is TRBJ2-7 and V is TRBV3-1 (or the pseudogene TRBV3-2); 7 bases align to TRBD1. The germline V gene encodes CDR1 LGHDT and CDR2 YNNKEL (reference sequence). The CDR3 sequence is 15 residues long. V lost 0 bases and J lost 6; bases outside the gene matches: 8. CDR3 bases: TGTGCCAGCAGCCAAGATATCCGGACAGGAGGCGAGCAGTACTTC. This translates into CASSQDIRTGGEQYF.

This chain links TRBV19 with TRBJ1-1; tentative D call: TRBD1 (5 bases). Trimming took 6 bases from V and 0 from J, leaving 11 bases between them. The CDR3 contains 14 residues. Per germline, CDR1 LNHDA and CDR2 SQIVND (reference sequence). The CDR3 sequence is CASRPTGMNTEAFF. The CDR3 coding sequence is TGTGCCAGTAGACCTACAGGCATGAACACTGAAGCTTTCTTT.

V gene TRBV19 combines with J gene TRBJ2-1, with 12 bases fitting TRBD2. This CDR3 has 20 amino acids. Trimming at V came to 3 bases and at J to 5 bases, leaving 17 bases not matched to a gene. Germline loops: CDR1 LNHDA, CDR2 SQIVND (reference sequence). As DNA, the CDR3 is TGTGCCAGTAGTATCGGACTAGCGGGAAGAGTGGCACAGGGCGACAATGAGCAGTTCTTC. It specifies CASSIGLAGRVAQGDNEQFF.

The gene calls are TRBV18 and TRBJ2-5; 8 bases agree with TRBD2. Germline V lookup: CDR1 KGHSH, CDR2 LQKENI. V trimming: 6 bases; J trimming: 7 bases; junction bases outside the gene matches: 13. This CDR3 comprises 15 residues. For the CDR3, the DNA is TGTGCCAGCTCGGCGACTAGCGCGCCGGAGGGGACCCAGTACTTC. This translates into CASSATSAPEGTQYF.

The rearrangement uses TRBV28 and TRBJ2-7; maybe TRBD1 (5 bases). Germline V CDR1 and CDR2: MDHEN, SYDVKM. Trimming stripped 6 bases from V and 3 bases from J, with 9 bases between. The CDR3 extends over 12 amino acids. Written as DNA, the CDR3 is TGTGCCAGCAGCTCCGACAGCTACGAGCAGTACTTC. This translates into CASSSDSYEQYF.

V is TRBV14 and J is TRBJ2-1, with D possibly matching TRBD2 (6 bases). The V end lost 7 bases, the J end lost 3 bases, and 13 bases lay between the germline ends. The V gene's germline CDR1 is SGHDN and CDR2 FVKESK. The CDR3 is made up of 14 amino acids. The CDR3 DNA is TGTGCCAGCACAGGCGGGACGCACTACAATGAGCAGTTCTTC. This translates into CASTGGTHYNEQFF.

This clone has just one count. The genes are TRBV28 and TRBJ2-3, with D possibly TRBD2 on 6 matching bases. The CDR3 totals 16 residues. V was trimmed by 5 bases and J by 5 bases, leaving 20 bases between them. CDR1 and CDR2 (germline): MDHEN, SYDVKM. The CDR3: CASSPRGKRRGDTQYF. The DNA for the CDR3 is TGTGCCAGCAGTCCCCGGGGGAAAAGACGGGGAGATACGCAGTATTTT.

The rearrangement links TRBV6-6 to TRBJ1-2, with D perhaps TRBD1 (6 bases). Germline CDR1 reads MNHNY; CDR2 reads SVGAGI (reference sequence). CDR3 length: 17 amino acids. The V end was cut by 5 bases, the J end by 2 bases, with 21 bases between. The CDR3 region has the DNA TGTGCCAGCAGTCGCGACTTGACAGGAGATGGCAACTATGGCTACACCTTC. It is translated as CASSRDLTGDGNYGYTF.

The V gene is TRBV7-6, the J gene TRBJ1-4; 9 nucleotides agree with TRBD1. The V gene end was trimmed by 3 bases and the J gene end by 6 bases; junction bases not matched to a gene: 5. The CDR3 is 15 amino acids. Germline values: CDR1 SGHVS, CDR2 FNYEAQ. CDR3 in DNA: TGTGCCAGCAGCTTGACAGGGGGGACCTATGAAAAACTGTTTTTT. It is translated as CASSLTGGTYEKLFF.

V and J are TRBV3-1 (or the pseudogene TRBV3-2) and TRBJ2-3, with 12 bases lining up with TRBD2. CDR3 size: 19 residues. Germline CDR1 is LGHDT and CDR2 is YNNKEL (reference sequence). V lost 0 bases, J lost 7 bases, and 14 bases stayed unmatched. DNA of the CDR3: TGTGCCAGCAGCCAAGATCTAGGCTTGGGACTAGCGGGCCAGAATACGCAGTATTTT. Residues: CASSQDLGLGLAGQNTQYF.

This chain uses TRBV15 with TRBJ2-5, with TRBD1 identical over 8 bases. Germline assignment: CDR1 LNHNV and CDR2 YYDKDF (reference sequence). V shed 0 bases, J shed 2 bases, and the junction held 17 bases outside the gene matches. The CDR3 contains 20 residues. The chain's CDR3 is CATSRDSRLGRQGIQETQYF. The CDR3 DNA is TGTGCCACCAGCAGAGATTCTAGACTCGGGAGACAGGGGATTCAAGAGACCCAGTACTTC.

In this sample, this clone turned up a few times. The V call is TRBV4-2, the J call TRBJ2-5, with 7 bases lining up with TRBD1. The length of the CDR3 is 13 residues. Germline values: CDR1 LGHNA, CDR2 YNFKEQ. V lost 2 bases, J lost 5 bases, and 2 bases stayed unmatched. Here the CDR3 reads CASSQSQGETQYF. In DNA, the CDR3 is TGTGCCAGCAGCCAATCACAGGGGGAGACCCAGTACTTC.

The V and J genes are TRBV18 and TRBJ1-4, with TRBD1 as a possible D gene (6 bases). Germline V gene sequence: CDR1 KGHSH, CDR2 LQKENI. This CDR3 is built from 15 residues. V shed 6 bases and J shed 8 bases, with 19 bases lying between them. CDR3 nucleotides: TGTGCCAGCTCCGCACTGGGGCAGGGGAGAGAAAAACTGTTTTTT. This codes for CASSALGQGREKLFF.

This clone was detected only once. V usage is TRBV6-6 and J usage is TRBJ1-2; the match to TRBD1 covers 8 bases. Trimming cost V 6 bases and J 6 bases; bases outside gene matches: 9. The CDR3 length is 14 residues. From germline, CDR1 is MNHNY and CDR2 SVGAGI (reference sequence). The CDR3 DNA reads TGTGCCAGCAGCGACCCCACAGGGGGGGATGGCTACACCTTC. Translation: CASSDPTGGDGYTF.

V gene TRBV7-6 combines with J gene TRBJ1-6; TRBD1 aligns across 7 bases. The germline gives CDR1 SGHVS, CDR2 FNYEAQ. The CDR3 contains 16 residues. Losses at the gene ends were 4 bases for V and 6 bases for J; bases not matched to a gene: 9. The DNA for the CDR3 is TGTGCCAGCAGCTCCAACCCGGGACAGATTAATTCACCCCTCCACTTT. It specifies CASSSNPGQINSPLHF.

The chain links TRBV5-5 to TRBJ2-3; 9 positions match TRBD1. This CDR3 region has 18 residues. V was pared by 3 bases and J by 0 bases, with 11 bases of the junction left unmatched. The germline gives CDR1 SGHKS, CDR2 YYEKEE (reference sequence). The CDR3 DNA is TGTGCCAGCAGCTCGGAGACAGGGGGTCCCATTAGCACAGATACGCAGTATTTT. This sequence encodes CASSSETGGPISTDTQYF. The full variable domain, in which reference TRBV5-5 and TRBJ2-3 provide the parts outside the CDR3, is DAGVTQSPTHLIKTRGQQVTLRCSPISGHKSVSWYQQVLGQGPQFIFQYYEKEERGRGNFPDRFSARQFPNYSSELNVNALLLGDSALYLCASSSETGGPISTDTQYFGPGTRLTVL.